One TCR beta chain is described in this entry. What it binds is unknown. From blood CD8+ and CD4+ T cells, the TCR beta chain was sequenced. Reverse transcription of roughly 0.5 to 1 ug RNA was performed with random hexamers. TCRdb re-called the immunoSEQ multiplex PCR reads with MiXCR, one entry per CDR3 protein. The table lists hundreds of thousands of distinct CDR3 sequences, 70% to 90% of them singletons. This entry comes from a study of CD8 T cells in Susac syndrome. Findings and caveats of the study: The TCR sequencing and HLA analysis in the study involved a relatively small number of individuals, as the study acknowledged.

The clonotype comes from a human donor with multiple sclerosis. Specimen: CD8+ T cells from PBMCs.

The CDR3 sequence is CSAHGRPTPYEQYF. The CDR3 DNA reads as TGCAGTGCGCATGGCCGACCGACCCCCTACGAGCAGTACTTC. The gene calls are TRBV20-1 and TRBJ2-7; D gene ambiguous. Trimming shortened V by 6 bases and J by 2 bases, and 17 bases separated the two germline ends. The CDR3 is 14 residues long. Germline V gene lookup returns CDR1 DFQATT and CDR2 SNEGSKA (reference sequence).